Included here is one TCR beta chain sequence, with context. The antigen is unknown. The source of the sample is a study of cytomegalovirus exposure and HLA in healthy donors. Findings and limits, study-wide: Investigators reported over 150 TCR beta chains as tied to cytomegalovirus. For most TCR sequences rarity was the rule, although some public TCRs occurred in many donors. In a later analysis, an Asian-associated ancestry cluster reportedly showed fewer N-insertions than the approximately 610-donor mean.

The CDR3 contains 16 residues. Trimming removed 1 base from V and 3 bases from J; junction bases left unmatched: 6. CDR1 and CDR2 (germline): MNHNS, SASEGT. Vbeta (60) and Jbeta (13) primers were used in the PCR. TCRdb's table, derived via immunoSEQ multiplex PCR, lists solely in-frame clones and lacks some. The repertoire includes some 140,000 clones, 79% of them detected once, and 6.5% to 8% sits in the top ten. The sequence was obtained from a man aged 35 to 55 in good health and CMV-seropositive. The sequenced sample was PBMCs. The genes are TRBV6-1 and TRBJ1-2; 9 bases agree with TRBD1. CDR3 in amino acids: CASSEVGTGSYYGYTF. In DNA form, the CDR3 reads TGTGCCAGCAGTGAAGTCGGGACAGGGTCCTACTATGGCTACACCTTC.